This TCR beta chain was captured in a study of T cell repertoires in cytomegalovirus infection. This clonotype came up a few times. The CDR3 contains 13 residues. The V end lost 4 bases, the J end lost 5 bases, and 11 bases lay between the germline ends. Germline CDR1 is SGHNT and CDR2 is YYREEE (reference sequence). One entry per CDR3 protein, called by TCRdb with MiXCR from the reads. This sample carries hundreds of thousands of distinct CDR3 sequences, approximately 24% of them seen once, and the ten largest clones take approximately 8%. The chain recombines TRBV5-4 with TRBJ2-3; D unresolved. The sequencing sample was made of CD8+ T cells from PBMCs. This clonotype was obtained from a human donor in good health (CMV status not recorded). Some clones in this sample may be carry-over from other donors' samples. The CDR3 spells CASSVLTLDTQYF. CDR3 DNA sequence: TGTGCCAGCAGCGTTTTGACCCTAGATACGCAGTATTTT.